The 12 T cell receptor beta chains in this list originate from one sample, sequenced in a study of T cells in Graves' hyperthyroidism and ophthalmopathy. TCR beta CDR3 regions were amplified from RNA. HTBI primers were the set used in a first-round RT-PCR of the TCR CDR3. TCRdb analysed the multiplex PCR reads with MiXCR anew, one entry per CDR3 protein. The table has around 420,000 distinct CDR3 sequences, roughly an eighth seen once. Sequenced material: blood. The receptors originated from a woman between 18 and 29 years old with Graves' hyperthyroidism.

Ten or more counts support this clonotype. The chain has TRBV13 and TRBJ2-1; D unclear. Trimming took off 3 bases at V and 8 bases at J, with 17 bases between the two ends. Germline V lookup: CDR1 PRHDT, CDR2 FYEKMQ (reference sequence). The CDR3 consists of 15 residues. As DNA, the CDR3 is TGTGCCAGCAGCTTCATAGGGCCCTCAGTCCATGAGCAGTTCTTC. Translated, it gives CASSFIGPSVHEQFF.

The V gene is TRBV9, the J gene TRBJ1-6, with D possibly TRBD1 on 5 matching bases. The germline gives CDR1 SGDLS, CDR2 YYNGEE. CDR3 length: 14 residues. V lost 4 bases to trimming and J lost 13 bases, with 18 bases between them. CDR3 sequence reads: CASSSGDGPFPLHF. Written as DNA, the CDR3 is TGTGCCAGCAGCTCGGGGGACGGCCCGTTCCCCCTCCACTTT.

This clonotype was counted ten times or more. The V and J genes are TRBV30 and TRBJ1-1; no definite D call. Germline-derived CDR1 and CDR2 are GTSNPN and SVGIG (reference sequence). Trimming shortened V by 5 bases and J by 5 bases, and 15 bases separated the two germline ends. The CDR3 spans 13 residues. CDR3 sequence (DNA): TGTGCCTGGGCCGACCAGGCAAGTACTGAAGCTTTCTTT. Translation: CAWADQASTEAFF.

Many counts were recorded for this clonotype. V gene TRBV6-1 combines with J gene TRBJ2-7; 11 positions match TRBD2. The junction had 3 bases not matched to a gene; V was cut back by 5 bases and J by 3 bases. This CDR3 is 14 amino acids long. The germline V gene encodes CDR1 MNHNS and CDR2 SASEGT. The CDR3 spells CASSSSGRNYEQYF. In DNA form, the CDR3 reads TGTGCCAGCAGTTCTAGCGGGAGGAACTACGAGCAGTACTTC.

The rearrangement links TRBV19 to TRBJ2-2; 9 nucleotides match TRBD1. This CDR3 is 17 amino acids long. The germline V gene has CDR1 LNHDA and CDR2 SQIVND (reference sequence). The ends lost 1 base at V and 9 bases at J; junction bases unmatched: 12. The CDR3 spells CASSIGVTGGEGRELFF. CDR3 nucleotides: TGTGCCAGTAGTATAGGAGTCACAGGGGGCGAGGGCAGGGAGCTGTTTTTT. Using reference TRBV19 and TRBJ2-2 for the parts outside the CDR3, the full variable domain is DGGITQSPKYLFRKEGQNVTLSCEQNLNHDAMYWYRQDPGQGLRLIYYSQIVNDFQKGDIAEGYSVSREKKESFPLTVTSAQKNPTAFYLCASSIGVTGGEGRELFFGEGSRLTVL.

This clonotype has at least ten counts. The chain links TRBV6-1 to TRBJ1-2; no clear D. This CDR3 is built from 15 residues. Trimming left V 2 bases short and J 8 bases short, with 18 bases between. CDR1 is MNHNS and CDR2 is SASEGT in the germline V gene. CDR3 in amino acids: CASSEPRPGRRGYTF. In nucleotides, the CDR3 is TGTGCCAGCAGTGAACCCCGTCCGGGCAGGAGAGGCTACACCTTC.

This clonotype was detected a few times. V is TRBV5-1 and J is TRBJ2-1, with D perhaps being TRBD1 or TRBD2 (5 bases each). Germline assignment: CDR1 SGHRS and CDR2 YFSETQ. This CDR3 region has 15 residues. Trimming took 4 bases from V and 2 from J, leaving 13 bases between them. The CDR3 DNA is TGCGCCAGCAGCACCCGGGACGCGACCTACAATGAGCAGTTCTTC. Translation gives CASSTRDATYNEQFF.

This clonotype has at least ten counts. The chain joins TRBV6-2 or TRBV6-3 to TRBJ2-5; the D gene is possibly TRBD2 (6 bases). Germline V gene data show CDR1 as MNHEY and CDR2 as SVGEGT. The CDR3 is made up of 15 amino acids. Trimming removed 7 bases at V and 7 bases at J, with 22 bases between. The CDR3 reads CASNTPRELRGTQYF. In DNA, the CDR3 is TGTGCCAGCAACACACCTCGGGAGCTAAGAGGGACCCAGTACTTC.

This clonotype was counted between two and nine times. The chain has TRBV28 and TRBJ2-2; TRBD2 agrees at 7 bases. The CDR3 totals 15 residues. The V gene's germline CDR1 is MDHEN and CDR2 SYDVKM. V dropped 7 bases and J dropped 12; count of bases not matched to a gene: 17. Here the CDR3 reads CASKGAPGGALKLFF. The CDR3 coding sequence is TGTGCCAGCAAAGGGGCACCGGGGGGAGCCTTAAAGCTGTTTTTT.

This clonotype was recorded at least ten times. The chain has TRBV2 and TRBJ2-5, with 13 positions matching TRBD2. The trim removed 8 bases at V and 5 bases at J, leaving 11 bases unmatched. CDR1 and CDR2 from the germline V gene are SNHLY and FYNNEI. The CDR3 is 16 residues long. The CDR3 bases are TGTGCCAGCGGCCAACTAGCGGGAGGGCCGATGGAGACCCAGTACTTC. It codes for CASGQLAGGPMETQYF.

This rearrangement joins TRBV6-1 to TRBJ1-5; maybe TRBD1 (5 bases). CDR1 and CDR2 (germline): MNHNS, SASEGT. The CDR3 runs 13 residues. V was shortened by 4 bases and J by 6 bases, with 10 bases between the two germline ends. The chain's CDR3 is CASSAGGSQPQHF. The CDR3, as DNA: TGTGCCAGCAGTGCCGGGGGGAGTCAGCCCCAGCATTTT.

This clonotype has ten or more counts. Here the CDR3 DNA reads TGTGCCAGCAGTTTATTGTTTAGCCAGCCCCAGCATTTT. Its protein is CASSLLFSQPQHF. The chain links TRBV28 to TRBJ1-5; D unclear. Germline V lookup: CDR1 MDHEN, CDR2 SYDVKM. The CDR3 totals 13 residues. Trimming took 1 base from V and 7 from J, leaving 8 bases between them.